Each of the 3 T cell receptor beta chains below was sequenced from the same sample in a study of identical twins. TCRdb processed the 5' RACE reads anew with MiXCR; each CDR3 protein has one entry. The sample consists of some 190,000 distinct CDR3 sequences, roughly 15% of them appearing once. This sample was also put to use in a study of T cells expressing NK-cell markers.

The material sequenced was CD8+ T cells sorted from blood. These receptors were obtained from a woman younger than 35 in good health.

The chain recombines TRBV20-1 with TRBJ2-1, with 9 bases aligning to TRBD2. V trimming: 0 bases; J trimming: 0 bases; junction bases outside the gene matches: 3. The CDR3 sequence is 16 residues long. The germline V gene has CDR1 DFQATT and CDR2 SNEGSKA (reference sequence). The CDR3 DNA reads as TGCAGTGCTAGAGAGCTAGCGGGAAGCTCCTACAATGAGCAGTTCTTC. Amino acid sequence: CSARELAGSSYNEQFF.

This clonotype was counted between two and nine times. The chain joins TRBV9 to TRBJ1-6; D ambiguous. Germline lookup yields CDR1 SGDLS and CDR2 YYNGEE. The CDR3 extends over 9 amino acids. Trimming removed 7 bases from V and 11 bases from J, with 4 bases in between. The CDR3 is CASGPPLHF. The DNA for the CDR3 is TGTGCCAGCGGACCACCCCTCCACTTT.

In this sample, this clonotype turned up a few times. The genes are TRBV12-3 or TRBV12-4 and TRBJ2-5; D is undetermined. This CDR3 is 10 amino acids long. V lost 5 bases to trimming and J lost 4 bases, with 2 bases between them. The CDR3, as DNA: TGTGCCAGCAGTATAGAGACCCAGTACTTC. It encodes CASSIETQYF.